Sequencing of this T cell receptor beta chain was carried out in a study of T-cell reconstitution after alpha-beta-depleted transplantation in children (dated by TCRdb to the mid-2010s). Background for the entire study: The study quantitatively tracked T-cell immune reconstitution after TCRalphabeta/CD19-depleted allogeneic hematopoietic cell transplantation in children using TCR repertoire profiling. The research as a whole found: In some patients, high TCRbeta diversity at day 60 was attributed to recipient T cells and intrathymic progenitors that had survived conditioning. The frequencies of hyperexpanded clones fell over the following months, and after one year, T-cell counts and TCRbeta diversity were mostly attributed to newly produced T cells. About two months after transplant, the apparently early recovery of alphabetaT-cell counts reportedly depended on just several hundred clones that had expanded rapidly and came from non-depleted graft cells.

The germline V end is reduced by 0 bases and the J end by 8 bases; junction bases left unmatched: 20. The CDR3 has 19 amino acids, counting the end cysteine and phenylalanine. The kept DNA is CDR3 alone, 57 bases in frame from the first base. For CDR1 and CDR2, the germline V gene lists SGHRS and YFSETQ. Libraries came from PCR. Sequenced on an Illumina HiSeq 2500. TCR library preparation used molecular barcoding, with unique molecular identifiers applied to normalize quantification of the TCRbeta repertoire. TCRdb redid the processing of the public reads, applying fastp at Q25 and MiXCR, and retained in-frame beta chains. Rows with one shared CDR3 protein collapse into an entry with the most common genes and DNA. The sample includes around 420,000 distinct CDR3 sequences, with roughly 17% observed a single time. Of the sample, roughly 29% falls within the top ten clones. The treatment or condition label here, explained by the study, means: allogeneic hematopoietic cell transplantation with graft depleted of TCRalphabeta T cells and CD19 B cells. The children who served as transplant recipients had been given grafts of TCRalphabeta/CD19-depleted allogeneic hematopoietic cells.

This clonotype was seen a few times. Its antigen is still unknown. Base qualities are missing; no much larger clone stands one base away. This specimen was PBMCs, mostly from graft donor cells, taken 360 days after TCRalphabeta/CD19-depleted stem cell transplant. The V and J segments used are TRBV5-1 and TRBJ2-1; 7 central bases correspond to TRBD2. This TCR was recovered from a boy under three years old who had a stem cell transplant for Wiskott-Aldrich syndrome, so the T cells may come from the graft donor. In nucleotides, the sequence is TGCGCCAGCAGCTTGGGACTCAGGTACGGGGGGAACGGTGGCGATGAGCAGTTCTTC. This encodes CASSLGLRYGGNGGDEQFF.